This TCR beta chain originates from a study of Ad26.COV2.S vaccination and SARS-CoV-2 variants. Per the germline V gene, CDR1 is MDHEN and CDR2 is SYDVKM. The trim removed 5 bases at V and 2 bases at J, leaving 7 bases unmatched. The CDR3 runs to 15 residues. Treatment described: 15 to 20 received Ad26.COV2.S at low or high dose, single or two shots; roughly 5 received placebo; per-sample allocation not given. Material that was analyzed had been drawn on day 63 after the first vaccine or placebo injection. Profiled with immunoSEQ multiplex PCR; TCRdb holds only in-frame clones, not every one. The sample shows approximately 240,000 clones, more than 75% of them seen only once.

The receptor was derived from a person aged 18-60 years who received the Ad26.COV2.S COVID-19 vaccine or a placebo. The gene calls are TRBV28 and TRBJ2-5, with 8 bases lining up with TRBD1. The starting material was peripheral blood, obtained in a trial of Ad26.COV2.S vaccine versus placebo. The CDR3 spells CASSLTGGLQETQYF. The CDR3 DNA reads TGTGCCAGCAGTCTCACAGGGGGGCTACAAGAGACCCAGTACTTC. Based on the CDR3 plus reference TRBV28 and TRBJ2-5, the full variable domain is DVKVTQSSRYLVKRTGEKVFLECVQDMDHENMFWYRQDPGLGLRLIYFSYDVKMKEKGDIPEGYSVSREKKERFSLILESASTNQTSMYLCASSLTGGLQETQYFGPGTRLLVL.